The 9 T cell receptor beta chains presented below share a single source sample, sequenced in a study of PD-1 blockade in mismatch repair-deficient tumors. Libraries were prepared by immunoSEQ multiplex PCR; TCRdb keeps only in-frame clonotypes and omits some of them. Counted here are about 16,000 clones, more than 70% occurring once; the ten biggest clones make up around a sixth. Material: PBMCs, obtained before pembrolizumab treatment. These receptors came from an adult with mismatch repair-deficient cancer.

This chain joins TRBV28 and TRBJ1-5; no reliable D call. V was pared by 2 bases and J by 7 bases, with 9 bases between. The CDR3 runs to 13 residues. In germline, CDR1 is MDHEN, CDR2 SYDVKM. The chain's CDR3 is CASSLGADQPQHF. The CDR3 DNA reads as TGTGCCAGCAGTTTAGGTGCGGACCAGCCCCAGCATTTT.

The rearrangement links TRBV10-3 to TRBJ2-7; the D gene is possibly TRBD1 (7 bases). The CDR3 totals 19 residues. V lost 2 bases to trimming and J lost 2 bases, with 25 bases between them. In germline, CDR1 is ENHRY, CDR2 SYGVKD. The CDR3 sequence is CAISEHRPLTGTPAYEQYF. The CDR3 DNA reads TGTGCCATCAGTGAGCACCGGCCGTTGACAGGGACTCCGGCCTACGAGCAGTACTTC.

This clone has just one count. The chain employs TRBV6-5 and TRBJ2-5, with 9 bases that match TRBD2. TRBJ2-7 matches the DNA end more closely, so the J call is doubtful. Germline V gene data show CDR1 as MNHEY and CDR2 as SVGAGI. The CDR3 has 15 residues. The CDR3 protein is CASSSTSGRKYEQYF. CDR3 sequence (DNA): TGTGCCAGCAGTTCAACTAGCGGGCGGAAGTACGAGCAGTACTTC.

This clone was detected a few times. The chain is built from TRBV28 and TRBJ2-6; D is undetermined. There are 16 residues in the CDR3. Germline lookup yields CDR1 MDHEN and CDR2 SYDVKM. The germline V and J ends were trimmed by 2 bases and 0 bases, with 8 bases remaining between them. For the CDR3, the DNA is TGTGCCAGCAGTTTAGGCAGTCCCTCTGGGGCCAACGTCCTGACTTTC. Its translation: CASSLGSPSGANVLTF.

The chain employs TRBV29-1 and TRBJ2-4, with a tentative D call TRBD1 (7 bases). CDR3 size: 14 residues. V lost 4 bases, J lost 7 bases, and 17 bases lay in between. Per the germline V gene, CDR1 is SQVTM and CDR2 is ANQGSEA. The CDR3 DNA follows: TGCAGCGTTGGGGCCGCACAGGGGAGGAACATTCAGTACTTC. Its translation: CSVGAAQGRNIQYF. The full variable domain, its missing parts supplied by reference TRBV29-1 and TRBJ2-4, is SAVISQKPSRDICQRGTSLTIQCQVDSQVTMMFWYRQQPGQSLTLIATANQGSEATYESGFVIDKFPISRPNLTFSTLTVSNMSPEDSSIYLCSVGAAQGRNIQYFGAGTRLSVL.

For this clone: This specimen includes other DNA sequences encoding the same CDR3. The rearrangement joins TRBV6-6 to TRBJ2-7; 8 bases map to TRBD2. Germline lookup yields CDR1 MNHNY and CDR2 SVGAGI (reference sequence). V shed 6 bases and J 2 bases; nucleotides not matched to a gene: 6. The CDR3 has 14 amino acids. The CDR3 loop reads CASSLTSGTYEQYF. The CDR3 DNA sequence: TGTGCCAGCAGCCTAACTAGCGGTACCTACGAGCAGTACTTC.

The chain has TRBV11-2 and TRBJ2-2; TRBD2 matches 10 bases. V lost 5 bases to trimming and J lost 3 bases; unmatched junction nucleotides: 15. The CDR3 has 19 residues. Germline V gene data show CDR1 as SGHAT and CDR2 as FQNNGV. The CDR3 loop is CASSGSRVSGRPHTGELFF. The CDR3 DNA follows: TGTGCCAGCAGCGGAAGTCGGGTTAGCGGGAGGCCTCACACCGGGGAGCTGTTTTTT. Combining the CDR3 with reference TRBV11-2 and TRBJ2-2 gives the whole variable domain EAGVAQSPRYKIIEKRQSVAFWCNPISGHATLYWYQQILGQGPKLLIQFQNNGVVDDSQLPKDRFSAERLKGVDSTLKIQPAKLEDSAVYLCASSGSRVSGRPHTGELFFGEGSRLTVL.

V and J are TRBV19 and TRBJ2-1; the D gene is possibly TRBD2 (6 bases). Germline V gives CDR1 LNHDA, CDR2 SQIVND (reference sequence). Trimming removed 10 bases from V and 0 bases from J, with 25 bases in between. CDR3 length equals 18 residues. The CDR3 here is CAILLPRGDGSSYNEQFF. Here the CDR3 DNA reads TGTGCCATTTTACTCCCCCGTGGGGACGGGAGCTCCTACAATGAGCAGTTCTTC.

The rearrangement links TRBV29-1 to TRBJ2-2; D may be TRBD2 (5 bases). CDR1 SQVTM and CDR2 ANQGSEA come from the germline V gene. The CDR3 is made up of 13 amino acids. The ends were cut back, 6 bases at V and 4 bases at J, with 12 bases in the middle. The CDR3 sequence: CSVKTRFTGELFF. CDR3 DNA sequence: TGCAGCGTCAAAACTAGGTTCACCGGGGAGCTGTTTTTT.